This passage covers 23 T cell receptor beta chains from one sample sequenced in a study of blood T cell repertoires in COVID-19. Clones were sequenced by immunoSEQ multiplex PCR, and TCRdb holds only the in-frame ones, with some missing. The sample holds some 100,000 clones; more than 90% are singletons and the top ten take around 5.4%. Sequenced material: peripheral blood. Receptors were obtained from a man between 65 and 80 years old with acute or convalescent COVID-19.

The chain joins TRBV23-1 to TRBJ1-2, with D possibly matching TRBD1 (5 bases). TRBV23-1 is identified as an open reading frame with a role that is uncertain. Trimming took 0 bases from V and 3 from J, leaving 20 bases between them. CDR3 length: 18 amino acids. CDR3 DNA sequence: TGCGCCAGCAGTCAATCCTCTCGCAAGGGGCAGGAATACTATGGCTACACCTTC. Its protein product is CASSQSSRKGQEYYGYTF.

This CDR3 reads CASSFRVGANVLTF. The CDR3 DNA follows: TGCGCCAGCAGCTTCAGGGTTGGGGCCAACGTCCTGACTTTC. The chain combines TRBV5-1 with TRBJ2-6, with D perhaps matching TRBD1 (5 bases). In germline, CDR1 is SGHRS, CDR2 YFSETQ. The CDR3 extends over 14 amino acids. V was shortened by 2 bases and J by 3 bases, with 6 bases between the two germline ends.

The gene calls are TRBV4-1 and TRBJ1-3; perhaps TRBD1 as D (5 bases). The CDR3 spans 14 residues. Trimming removed 0 bases from V and 7 bases from J, with 10 bases in between. Germline assignment: CDR1 MGHRA and CDR2 YSYEKL. The CDR3 region is CASSQETRVNTIYF. In DNA form, the CDR3 reads TGCGCCAGCAGCCAAGAAACCAGGGTGAACACCATATATTTT.

The chain couples TRBV9 to TRBJ2-5, with 7 bases fitting TRBD1. CDR1 is SGDLS, CDR2 YYNGEE, per germline. With 0 bases clipped from V and 7 bases from J, the junction kept 3 bases outside the gene matches. The CDR3 has 13 amino acids. For the CDR3, the DNA is TGTGCCAGCAGCGTAGGGGACAGTGCGACCCAGTACTTC. Its protein product is CASSVGDSATQYF. Supplemented by reference TRBV9 and TRBJ2-5, the full variable domain reads DSGVTQTPKHLITATGQRVTLRCSPRSGDLSVYWYQQSLDQGLQFLIQYYNGEERAKGNILERFSAQQFPDLHSELNLSSLELGDSALYFCASSVGDSATQYFGPGTRLLVL.

The chain links TRBV4-1 to TRBJ2-5, with 10 positions matching TRBD2. The V gene's germline CDR1 is MGHRA and CDR2 YSYEKL. The trim removed 3 bases at V and 1 base at J, leaving 2 bases unmatched. The CDR3 totals 15 residues. CDR3 sequence reads: CASSHLAGAQETQYF. The CDR3 DNA follows: TGCGCCAGCAGCCATCTAGCGGGAGCCCAAGAGACCCAGTACTTC.

The genes are TRBV11-2 and TRBJ2-7, with D perhaps matching TRBD2 (6 bases). CDR1 and CDR2 from the germline V gene are SGHAT and FQNNGV. The V gene lost 1 base and the J gene lost 3 bases, with 19 bases spanning the gap. The CDR3 runs 17 residues. The CDR3 reads CASSLVSGVWESYEQYF. The CDR3 DNA reads TGTGCCAGCAGCTTAGTCTCGGGGGTATGGGAAAGCTACGAGCAGTACTTC.

The chain couples TRBV2 to TRBJ1-4, with D uncertain. The CDR3 runs 12 residues. V lost 3 bases and J lost 10, with 9 bases in between. The germline V gene has CDR1 SNHLY and CDR2 FYNNEI. The CDR3 sequence: CASSDGLTKLFF. The CDR3 DNA follows: TGTGCCAGCAGTGATGGGCTAACAAAACTGTTTTTT.

This clone was detected only a few times. The chain combines TRBV6-5 with TRBJ1-6; D call uncertain. This CDR3 spans 13 amino acids. Germline CDR1 is MNHEY and CDR2 is SVGAGI. Trimming removed 6 bases at V and 13 bases at J, with 16 bases between. The CDR3 sequence is CASSRSTVLPLHF. CDR3 sequence (DNA): TGTGCCAGCAGCCGATCCACAGTGCTCCCCCTCCACTTT.

V and J are TRBV9 and TRBJ2-5; 8 positions agree with TRBD2. J gave up 6 bases and V 7 bases, and 5 bases lay outside the gene matches. Per the germline V gene, CDR1 is SGDLS and CDR2 is YYNGEE. The CDR3 is made up of 12 amino acids. CDR3 in amino acids: CASGAGVKTQYF. CDR3 in DNA: TGTGCCAGCGGAGCGGGAGTAAAGACCCAGTACTTC.

This clone was counted a single time. The chain employs TRBV20-1 and TRBJ2-7; 9 bases match TRBD1. In germline, CDR1 is DFQATT, CDR2 SNEGSKA (reference sequence). The length of the CDR3 is 15 residues. Unmatched junction bases numbered 6, after V lost 3 bases and J lost 0 bases. The CDR3 is CSASLGTGSSYEQYF. The CDR3 nucleotides read TGCAGTGCTAGTTTAGGGACAGGGAGCTCCTACGAGCAGTACTTC.

The V gene is TRBV19, the J gene TRBJ1-5, with D possibly being TRBD1 (6 bases). The V end was cut by 5 bases, the J end by 1 base, with 15 bases between. The CDR3 length is 16 residues. From germline, CDR1 is LNHDA and CDR2 SQIVND (reference sequence). The CDR3 here is CASSWGGGRSNQPQHF. For the CDR3, the DNA is TGTGCCAGTAGTTGGGGAGGGGGACGGAGCAATCAGCCCCAGCATTTT. The full variable domain, rest sourced from reference TRBV19 and TRBJ1-5, is DGGITQSPKYLFRKEGQNVTLSCEQNLNHDAMYWYRQDPGQGLRLIYYSQIVNDFQKGDIAEGYSVSREKKESFPLTVTSAQKNPTAFYLCASSWGGGRSNQPQHFGDGTRLSIL.

The rearrangement links TRBV19 to TRBJ1-6; D is undetermined. The CDR3 totals 14 residues. The germline CDR1 and CDR2 sequences are LNHDA and SQIVND (reference sequence). Trimming took 7 bases from V and 7 from J, leaving 14 bases between them. As DNA, the CDR3 is TGTGCCAGTATGGGAGGTTTTGGCAATTCACCCCTCCACTTT. It yields the protein CASMGGFGNSPLHF.

This rearrangement joins TRBV19 to TRBJ2-3, with a tentative D call TRBD2 (5 bases). The CDR3 totals 13 residues. The germline V and J ends were trimmed by 3 bases and 3 bases, with 7 bases remaining between them. CDR1 is LNHDA, CDR2 SQIVND, per germline (reference sequence). Written as DNA, the CDR3 is TGTGCCAGTAGTATGAGGGAGACAGATACGCAGTATTTT. It is translated as CASSMRETDTQYF.

This clone was counted a single time. The V gene is TRBV9, the J gene TRBJ2-1, with 7 positions matching TRBD2. Trimming removed 0 bases from V and 2 bases from J; junction bases left unmatched: 5. This CDR3 comprises 16 residues. The germline V gene encodes CDR1 SGDLS and CDR2 YYNGEE. This CDR3 is CASSVGSAGTYNEQFF. Written as DNA, the CDR3 is TGTGCCAGCAGCGTAGGATCAGCGGGGACCTACAATGAGCAGTTCTTC.

The genes are TRBV7-9 and TRBJ2-7, with a tentative D call TRBD1 (6 bases). Looked up from germline, CDR1 is SEHNR and CDR2 is FQNEAQ (reference sequence). V was pared by 5 bases and J by 0 bases, with 14 bases between. CDR3 length equals 15 residues. For the CDR3, the DNA is TGTGCCAGCAGCCGCTCCCAGACAGGCTCCTACGAGCAGTACTTC. This sequence encodes CASSRSQTGSYEQYF.

V gene TRBV10-2 combines with J gene TRBJ1-6; 7 positions agree with TRBD1. The CDR3 covers 13 residues. Germline loops: CDR1 WSHSY, CDR2 SAAADI. The trim removed 7 bases at V and 5 bases at J, leaving 2 bases unmatched. The CDR3: CASTRGNNSPLHF. CDR3 DNA: TGCGCCAGCACCAGGGGGAATAATTCACCCCTCCACTTT.

This chain uses TRBV12-3 or TRBV12-4 with TRBJ1-2; TRBD1 matches at 9 bases. J gave up 7 bases and V 6 bases, and 6 bases lay outside the gene matches. The CDR3 spans 13 residues. The CDR3 DNA reads TGTGCCAGCAGGGACAGGGGATACCCTGGCTACACCTTC. Protein: CASRDRGYPGYTF.

The CDR3 region has the DNA TGTGCCAGCAGTTTAAGAGGTCCCTATGGCTACACCTTC. This codes for CASSLRGPYGYTF. J is TRBJ1-2 and V is TRBV28; no definite D call. The V end was cut by 2 bases, the J end by 4 bases, with 8 bases between. This CDR3 comprises 13 residues. CDR1 is MDHEN and CDR2 is SYDVKM in the germline V gene.

Worth noting for this clone: One end of the junction varies from germline; a read error may be responsible. The chain combines TRBV10-1 with TRBJ2-2; the D gene is possibly TRBD1 (7 bases). The CDR3 covers 16 residues. From germline, CDR1 is WNHNN and CDR2 SYGVQD (reference sequence). The CDR3 loop is CARRGAPPQNTGELFF. As DNA, the CDR3 is TGCGCCCGCAGGGGGGCCCCACCCCAAAACACCGGGGAGCTGTTTTTT.

The chain is built from TRBV4-1 and TRBJ1-2, with TRBD1 as a possible D gene (6 bases). Germline-derived CDR1 and CDR2 are MGHRA and YSYEKL. With 1 base removed from V and 7 bases from J, the gap between germline ends came to 13 bases. This CDR3 is 14 amino acids long. CDR3 DNA sequence: TGCGCCAGCAGCCAAGTGGGGGCAGGCCGTGGCTACACCTTC. This encodes CASSQVGAGRGYTF.

This rearrangement joins TRBV29-1 to TRBJ2-5; D is possibly TRBD1 (6 bases). Germline CDR1 is SQVTM and CDR2 is ANQGSEA. V was trimmed by 6 bases and J by 2 bases, leaving 10 bases between them. The CDR3 covers 12 residues. The CDR3 loop is CSVRTDQETQYF. Written as DNA, the CDR3 is TGCAGCGTCAGGACAGATCAAGAGACCCAGTACTTC. Combining the CDR3 with reference TRBV29-1 and TRBJ2-5 gives the whole variable domain SAVISQKPSRDICQRGTSLTIQCQVDSQVTMMFWYRQQPGQSLTLIATANQGSEATYESGFVIDKFPISRPNLTFSTLTVSNMSPEDSSIYLCSVRTDQETQYFGPGTRLLVL.

The chain is built from TRBV6-5 and TRBJ2-5, with 8 bases that match TRBD1. The CDR3 runs to 15 residues. J was trimmed by 5 bases and V by 0 bases; bases with no gene match: 5. CDR1 is MNHEY and CDR2 is SVGAGI in the germline V gene. The CDR3 region is CASSYSPGGGETQYF. Here the CDR3 DNA reads TGTGCCAGCAGTTACTCCCCAGGGGGCGGCGAGACCCAGTACTTC.

This clone was counted only a few times. This chain connects TRBV7-3 to TRBJ2-7, with a possible D match to TRBD1 (6 bases). V lost 3 bases, J lost 3 bases, and 9 bases lay in between. Germline loops: CDR1 SGHTA, CDR2 FQGTGA. The CDR3 loop spans 13 amino acids. The CDR3 nucleotides read TGTGCCAGCAGCTTGGGACAACGCTACGAGCAGTACTTC. Translated, it gives CASSLGQRYEQYF.